This T cell receptor (beta chain) was recorded in a study of T cells in Graves' hyperthyroidism and ophthalmopathy. The TCR beta CDR3 regions underwent amplification using RNA transcripts as the source. Initially, a first-round RT-PCR of the TCR CDR3 employed the HTBI primer set. Via MiXCR, TCRdb re-called the multiplex PCR reads, giving one row per CDR3 protein. The data contain roughly 510,000 distinct CDR3 sequences, less than 25% of them singletons. Trimming left V 3 bases short and J 0 bases short, with 14 bases between. In germline, CDR1 is KGHSH, CDR2 LQKENI. This CDR3 comprises 16 residues. Hyperthyroidism had been newly diagnosed in patients aged 18 to 65, and its duration was under 2 months.

The rearrangement joins TRBV18 to TRBJ1-1; unclear D gene. The source material was blood. This clonotype was obtained from a man aged 18 to 35 with Graves' hyperthyroidism. The CDR3 sequence: CASSPWTASMNTEAFF. The CDR3 DNA sequence: TGTGCCAGCTCACCTTGGACGGCGTCTATGAACACTGAAGCTTTCTTT.